This TCR beta chain was documented in a study of T cells in Graves' hyperthyroidism and ophthalmopathy. What was amplified from RNA transcripts were TCR beta CDR3 regions. TCR CDR3 underwent first-round RT-PCR with the HTBI primer set. TCRdb re-called the multiplex PCR reads with MiXCR, one entry per CDR3 protein. The data show around 450,000 distinct CDR3 sequences, roughly an eighth seen once. CDR1 and CDR2 (germline): MNHEY, SMNVEV (reference sequence). The junction had 5 bases not matched to a gene; V was cut back by 3 bases and J by 4 bases. The CDR3 length is 14 residues. Study-wide results and limits: Blood also carried most thyroid clonotypes expanded above 0.001. Ophthalmopathy was distinguished from stable hyperthyroidism by 13 V-J signatures.

This clonotype was counted ten times or more. Its target is not known. Fresh peripheral blood, 9.5 to 10 ml of it, supplied the PBMCs. The sample comprised blood. The chain uses TRBV27 and TRBJ2-5; 7 nucleotides align to TRBD1. This receptor was taken from a woman aged 18-29 years with Graves' hyperthyroidism. CDR3 in amino acids: CASSFLTGRETQYF. Written as DNA, the CDR3 is TGTGCCAGCAGTTTCTTGACAGGGAGAGAGACCCAGTACTTC.